These 17 T cell receptor beta chains share one sample of origin, sequenced in a study of cytomegalovirus exposure and HLA in healthy donors. Both 60 Vbeta primers and 13 Jbeta primers went into the PCR. Produced via immunoSEQ multiplex PCR; TCRdb's table is partial and in-frame only. The data contain approximately 180,000 clones, roughly four fifths of them singletons. The sample taken for sequencing was PBMCs. These receptors came from a woman aged 25 to 39 in good health and CMV-seronegative.

The V call is TRBV19, the J call TRBJ1-5; D is unclear. CDR1 is LNHDA, CDR2 SQIVND, per germline (reference sequence). Trimming removed 3 bases at V and 0 bases at J, with 3 bases between. This CDR3 spans 13 amino acids. CDR3 sequence reads: CASSMSSNQPQHF. DNA for the CDR3: TGTGCCAGTAGTATGAGTAGCAATCAGCCCCAGCATTTT. Combining the CDR3 with reference TRBV19 and TRBJ1-5 gives the whole variable domain DGGITQSPKYLFRKEGQNVTLSCEQNLNHDAMYWYRQDPGQGLRLIYYSQIVNDFQKGDIAEGYSVSREKKESFPLTVTSAQKNPTAFYLCASSMSSNQPQHFGDGTRLSIL.

The chain employs TRBV5-4 and TRBJ1-6; 8 nucleotides agree with TRBD1. The CDR3 consists of 14 residues. V gave up 4 bases and J gave up 9 bases; unmatched junction bases: 6. Looked up from germline, CDR1 is SGHNT and CDR2 is YYREEE (reference sequence). In DNA form, the CDR3 reads TGTGCCAGCAGCCCCTGGACAGGGCCTTCACCCCTCCACTTT. Protein product: CASSPWTGPSPLHF.

The V and J genes are TRBV7-8 and TRBJ2-3, with a possible D match to TRBD2 (5 bases). The CDR3 runs 16 residues. Trimming took 1 base from V and 1 from J, leaving 12 bases between them. Germline values: CDR1 SGHVS, CDR2 FQNEAQ. CDR3 region: CASSLGASGRTDTQYF. The CDR3 DNA sequence: TGTGCCAGCAGCTTAGGAGCCAGCGGACGCACAGATACGCAGTATTTT.

The genes are TRBV18 and TRBJ1-5; D is ambiguous. Germline V gene data show CDR1 as KGHSH and CDR2 as LQKENI. The CDR3 consists of 13 residues. V lost 6 bases, J lost 4 bases, and 10 bases lay in between. As DNA, the CDR3 is TGTGCCAGCTCGTCGGGAGGAAATCAGCCCCAGCATTTT. Translated, it gives CASSSGGNQPQHF.

The chain carries TRBV6-6 and TRBJ2-7; a possible D gene is TRBD1 (6 bases). CDR1 and CDR2 (germline): MNHNY, SVGAGI (reference sequence). Trimming took 4 bases from V and 1 from J, leaving 14 bases between them. The CDR3 has 15 residues. In DNA, the CDR3 is TGTGCCAGCAGTTTTGAGGGACAAAAATCCTACGAGCAGTACTTC. Protein product: CASSFEGQKSYEQYF.

V and J are TRBV7-2 and TRBJ2-1; D unresolved. Germline V lookup: CDR1 SGHTA, CDR2 FQGNSA. CDR3 length equals 15 residues. V was cut by 1 base and J by 9 bases, with 16 bases left in between. CDR3 DNA: TGTGCCAGCAGCTTAGGCAAACCCGGAGAGAGTGAGCAGTTCTTC. Residues: CASSLGKPGESEQFF.

The V call is TRBV7-2, the J call TRBJ2-7; TRBD1 might be the D (7 bases). CDR3 size: 16 residues. Looked up from germline, CDR1 is SGHTA and CDR2 is FQGNSA. V lost 3 bases, J lost 4 bases, and 19 bases lay in between. This chain's CDR3 is CASSLLGGQILYEQYF. For the CDR3, the DNA is TGTGCCAGCAGCTTGCTCGGGGGACAGATCTTATACGAGCAGTACTTC.

This clone was picked up a small number of times. This chain joins TRBV27 and TRBJ2-2; the match to TRBD2 covers 9 bases. The germline gives CDR1 MNHEY, CDR2 SMNVEV (reference sequence). The CDR3 is 16 residues long. V lost 3 bases to trimming and J lost 4 bases; unmatched junction nucleotides: 6. The CDR3 sequence is CASSFFIAGATGELFF. The CDR3 nucleotides read TGTGCCAGCAGTTTTTTCATAGCGGGAGCCACCGGGGAGCTGTTTTTT.

This chain links TRBV18 with TRBJ2-6; TRBD1 aligns across 7 bases. This CDR3 contains 17 residues. The germline V gene encodes CDR1 KGHSH and CDR2 LQKENI. V trimming: 4 bases; J trimming: 2 bases; junction bases outside the gene matches: 8. The CDR3 sequence is CASSLQSGTAGANVLTF. CDR3 in DNA: TGTGCCAGCTCACTACAATCCGGGACAGCTGGGGCCAACGTCCTGACTTTC.

This rearrangement joins TRBV19 to TRBJ2-5; 7 bases are a match to TRBD1. Germline values: CDR1 LNHDA, CDR2 SQIVND (reference sequence). The V segment lost 2 bases and the J segment 2 bases; nucleotides outside the gene matches: 2. The CDR3 has 14 amino acids. CDR3 amino acids: CASSIMGQQETQYF. In DNA, the CDR3 is TGTGCCAGTAGTATAATGGGACAGCAAGAGACCCAGTACTTC.

The chain joins TRBV18 to TRBJ1-1, with D hard to call. Germline V gives CDR1 KGHSH, CDR2 LQKENI. The CDR3 runs 15 residues. V lost 4 bases and J lost 6, with 18 bases in between. The CDR3 region has the DNA TGTGCCAGCTCACTAGGAACCCGGGCGGGCTCTGAAGCTTTCTTT. It translates to CASSLGTRAGSEAFF.

CDR3 amino acids: CASSLISRTGPSGGGYTF. The CDR3 nucleotides read TGTGCCAGCAGCTTGATTAGTAGGACAGGGCCTTCCGGGGGTGGCTACACCTTC. The chain recombines TRBV7-2 with TRBJ1-2, with 8 bases fitting TRBD1. The V segment lost 3 bases and the J segment 7 bases; nucleotides outside the gene matches: 19. CDR3 size: 18 residues. Germline V gene sequence: CDR1 SGHTA, CDR2 FQGNSA.

The V and J genes are TRBV2 and TRBJ1-5; D gene uncertain. CDR3 size: 14 residues. Per germline, CDR1 SNHLY and CDR2 FYNNEI. Trimming removed 4 bases at V and 16 bases at J, with 23 bases between. CDR3 coding DNA: TGTGCCAGCAGTGCTACGCGTGAGAGGGCTCGGCGACATTTT. The encoded protein is CASSATRERARRHF.

This chain joins TRBV11-2 and TRBJ1-2; 8 nucleotides match TRBD1. V dropped 3 bases and J dropped 8; count of bases not matched to a gene: 8. Germline V CDR1 and CDR2: SGHAT, FQNNGV. This CDR3 region has 14 residues. The CDR3 sequence is CASSLELTGEGYTF. The CDR3 DNA follows: TGTGCCAGCAGCTTGGAACTGACAGGGGAAGGCTACACCTTC.

This chain joins TRBV19 and TRBJ2-1, with 9 bases lining up with TRBD2. Germline CDR1 and CDR2: LNHDA and SQIVND (reference sequence). The length of the CDR3 is 16 residues. V gave up 4 bases and J gave up 4 bases; unmatched junction bases: 8. In nucleotides, the CDR3 is TGTGCCAGTAGTACTCCCGGGACTAGCCTATACAATGAGCAGTTCTTC. It translates to CASSTPGTSLYNEQFF.

The chain employs TRBV28 and TRBJ2-7; weak D call: TRBD1 (5 bases). Germline V gene data show CDR1 as MDHEN and CDR2 as SYDVKM. Deletions cut 7 bases from V and 5 bases from J, with 18 bases between. The CDR3 totals 14 residues. The CDR3 protein is CASTNNLGADEQYF. CDR3 in DNA: TGTGCCAGCACCAACAACCTAGGGGCCGACGAGCAGTACTTC.

The chain recombines TRBV7-2 with TRBJ2-7; D may be TRBD2 (6 bases). The V gene lost 0 bases and the J gene lost 0 bases, with 9 bases spanning the gap. CDR1 is SGHTA and CDR2 is FQGNSA in the germline V gene. The CDR3 extends over 15 amino acids. The CDR3 bases are TGTGCCAGCAGCTTAGCGAGGGACTCCTCCTACGAGCAGTACTTC. As protein: CASSLARDSSYEQYF.